A selection of T cell receptor beta chains follows, all from one sample in a study of STAT5B mutations in CD4+ large granular lymphocyte leukemia. The repertoire was sequenced with immunoSEQ multiplex PCR; TCRdb's copy has only in-frame clones and lacks some. This table has about 40,000 clones, roughly 81% appearing once. Source material: CD4+ T cells from blood buffy coats. The receptors were gathered from a human donor in good health. Both conserved end residues are part of each CDR3. The D gene is left open where the match is weak. Expanded clones are given a class, and other clones once, few, many or no size at all.

v_gene	j_gene	d_gene	abundance	CDR3nt	CDR3aa
TRBV19	TRBJ1-5	NA	NA	TGTGCCACGGGGGGGGACACTAATCAGCCCCAGCATTTT	CATGGDTNQPQHF
TRBV27	TRBJ1-1	NA	NA	TGTGCCAGCAGTTTAGGCAGGAACACTGAAGCTTTCTTT	CASSLGRNTEAFF
TRBV5-3	TRBJ2-3	NA	NA	TGTGCCAGAAGCTTGGGGGGGGGCACAGATACGCAGTATTTT	CARSLGGGTDTQYF
TRBV7-2	TRBJ2-5	NA	NA	TGTGCCAGCAGCTTAGGATTAGGGGGAGCGGGCCTCCAAGAGACCCAGTACTTC	CASSLGLGGAGLQETQYF
TRBV7-9	TRBJ2-1	NA	NA	TGTGCCAGCAGCCCAAATGTCCCCTACAATGAGCAGTTCTTC	CASSPNVPYNEQFF
TRBV5-4	TRBJ2-2	TRBD2	NA	TGTGCCAGCAGCTTGGAGAGGGGAGGGCCCACCGGGGAGCTGTTTTTT	CASSLERGGPTGELFF
TRBV18	TRBJ2-7	NA	NA	TGTGCCAGCTCACCGCGGATCTACGAGCAGTACTTC	CASSPRIYEQYF
TRBV5-1	TRBJ1-1	NA	NA	TGCGCCAGCAGCCGGGGTGAAGGCACTGAAGCTTTCTTT	CASSRGEGTEAFF
TRBV7-2	TRBJ2-7	NA	NA	TGTGCCAGCAGCTCACAGGGTTGGGGAGACGAGCAGTACTTC	CASSSQGWGDEQYF
TRBV5-1	TRBJ2-1	TRBD1	NA	TGCGCCAGCAGCTTGGGAGACAGGGGTTACAATGAGCAGTTCTTC	CASSLGDRGYNEQFF
TRBV5-1	TRBJ2-3	NA	NA	TGCGCCAGCAGCTTGTTACCCTTGGGAACAGATACGCAGTATTTT	CASSLLPLGTDTQYF
TRBV6-6	TRBJ2-7	TRBD2	few	TGTGCCAGCAGTTCCCGGACTAGCGGGAGACTCGAGCAGTACTTC	CASSSRTSGRLEQYF
TRBV7-9	TRBJ1-1	TRBD1	NA	TGTGCCAGCAGCTTGAGACAGGGAGGGAACACTGAAGCTTTCTTT	CASSLRQGGNTEAFF
TRBV6-5	TRBJ2-7	TRBD1	NA	TGTGCCAGCGGCCGCTCGGGACAGGGGGCCTACGAGCAGTACTTC	CASGRSGQGAYEQYF
TRBV6-1	TRBJ2-7	NA	NA	TGTGCCAGCAGTCCACAGGAGGACTACGAGCAGTACTTC	CASSPQEDYEQYF
TRBV19	TRBJ1-1	NA	NA	TGTGCCAGCGTCCCCCGACGGCGGGGGGCTTTCTTT	CASVPRRRGAFF
TRBV7-9	TRBJ2-3	NA	once	TGTGCCAGCAGCTTCTTGGTAGATACGCAGTATTTT	CASSFLVDTQYF
TRBV5-1	TRBJ1-5	NA	NA	TGCGCCAGCAGCTTGGACGGCAGGCTTAAGGTTAAGCCCCAGCATTTT	CASSLDGRLKVKPQHF
TRBV4-1	TRBJ2-5	TRBD1	NA	TGCGCCAGCAGCCAAGGGACAGGAAAAGAGACCCAGTACTTC	CASSQGTGKETQYF
TRBV7-9	TRBJ2-2	TRBD2	NA	TGTGCCAGCAGCTTCCCCGGGACTAGGGCCGGGGAGCTGTTTTTT	CASSFPGTRAGELFF
TRBV30	TRBJ1-2	TRBD1	NA	TGTGCCTGGAGTAGACAGGGGATTGGCTACACCTTC	CAWSRQGIGYTF
TRBV19	TRBJ1-2	NA	NA	TGTGCCAGTAGACAGAGCCCGGGCGGCTACACCTTC	CASRQSPGGYTF
TRBV19	TRBJ1-5	NA	NA	TGTGCCAGTAGTAGGGATGAGGGCGTGAATCAGCCCCAGCATTTT	CASSRDEGVNQPQHF
TRBV30	TRBJ1-3	NA	NA	TGTGCCTGGACATCTGGGACCTCTGGAAACACCATATATTTT	CAWTSGTSGNTIYF
TRBV14	TRBJ2-3	TRBD2	NA	TGTGCCAGCAGCCAAGAAAAGAGCCCTACTAGCGGAAAGTTTGCAGATACGCAGTATTTT	CASSQEKSPTSGKFADTQYF
TRBV5-6	TRBJ2-7	TRBD1	once	TGTGCCAGCAGCTTTATGACAGGGGGGGACTACGAGCAGTACTTC	CASSFMTGGDYEQYF
TRBV28	TRBJ1-2	TRBD1	NA	TGTGCCAGCAGCCAGGGGGCACGCCTTTATGGCTACACCTTC	CASSQGARLYGYTF
TRBV6-6	TRBJ2-7	TRBD1	NA	TGTGCCAGCAGTGACTCCGGACGGACAGGCTACGAGCAGTACTTC	CASSDSGRTGYEQYF
TRBV21-1	TRBJ1-1	NA	once	TGTGCCAGCAGCACCAGGGGAGGGGAATGTTTTTGGACTGAAGCTTTCTTT	CASSTRGGECFWTEAFF
TRBV7-2	TRBJ2-3	NA	NA	TGTGCCAGCAGGGGTGGGGTCCTGAACACAGATACGCAGTATTTT	CASRGGVLNTDTQYF
TRBV10-3	TRBJ1-5	TRBD1	once	TGTGCCACCTCGACAGGGGGGCCTCAGCCCCAGCATTTT	CATSTGGPQPQHF
TRBV2	TRBJ2-3	NA	NA	TGTGCCAGCAATAAGGGGCCAGATACGCAGTATTTT	CASNKGPDTQYF
TRBV4-3	TRBJ1-5	NA	NA	TGCGCCAGCAGCCCCACTAGAGTGGGCAATCAGCCCCAGCATTTT	CASSPTRVGNQPQHF
TRBV7-6	TRBJ1-1	NA	few	TGTGCCAGCAGCTCGCAGGGTAGCACTGAAGCTTTCTTT	CASSSQGSTEAFF